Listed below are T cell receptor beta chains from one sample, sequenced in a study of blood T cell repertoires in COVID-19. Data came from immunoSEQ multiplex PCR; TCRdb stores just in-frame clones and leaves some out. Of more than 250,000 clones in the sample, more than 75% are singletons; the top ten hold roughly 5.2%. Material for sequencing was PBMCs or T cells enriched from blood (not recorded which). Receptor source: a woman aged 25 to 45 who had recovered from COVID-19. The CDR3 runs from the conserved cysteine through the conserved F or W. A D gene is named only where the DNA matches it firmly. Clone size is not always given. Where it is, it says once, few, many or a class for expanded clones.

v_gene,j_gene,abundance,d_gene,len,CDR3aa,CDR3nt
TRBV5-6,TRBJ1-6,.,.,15,CASSDETSTNSPLHF,TGTGCCAGCAGCGATGAAACTTCTACTAATTCACCCCTCCACTTT
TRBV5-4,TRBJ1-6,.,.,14,CASSLDRTNSPLHF,TGTGCCAGCAGCCTGGACAGAACTAATTCACCCCTCCACTTT
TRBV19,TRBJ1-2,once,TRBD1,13,CASSPGGEWGYTF,TGTGCCAGTTCCCCAGGGGGCGAGTGGGGCTACACCTTC
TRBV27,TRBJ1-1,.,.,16,CASSLTSLAGNTEAFF,TGTGCCAGCAGTTTAACATCTTTGGCAGGGAACACTGAAGCTTTCTTT
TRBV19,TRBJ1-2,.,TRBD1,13,CASMVRQGDGYTF,TGTGCCAGTATGGTCCGACAGGGGGATGGCTACACCTTC
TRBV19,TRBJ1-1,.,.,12,CASSIGVGLAFF,TGTGCCAGTAGTATAGGGGTGGGCTTGGCTTTCTTT
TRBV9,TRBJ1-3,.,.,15,CASSEGGDTRNTIYF,TGTGCCAGCAGCGAAGGAGGAGACACCAGAAACACCATATATTTT
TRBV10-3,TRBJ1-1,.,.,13,CAITGQRNTEAFF,TGTGCCATCACCGGACAGCGGAACACTGAAGCTTTCTTT
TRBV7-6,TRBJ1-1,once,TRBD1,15,CASSLIGTANTEAFF,TGTGCCAGCAGCTTAATCGGGACAGCGAACACTGAAGCTTTCTTT
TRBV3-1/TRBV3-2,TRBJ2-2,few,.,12,CASSQLAGELFF,TGTGCCAGCAGCCAACTAGCCGGGGAGCTGTTTTTT
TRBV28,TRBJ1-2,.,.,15,CASSFLVEGPYGYTF,TGTGCCAGCAGTTTTTTAGTTGAGGGCCCCTATGGCTACACCTTC
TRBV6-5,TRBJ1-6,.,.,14,CASSLMSGNSPLHF,TGTGCCAGCAGTTTAATGAGTGGTAATTCACCCCTCCACTTT
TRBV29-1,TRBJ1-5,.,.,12,CSVGGINQPQHF,TGCAGCGTTGGGGGCATCAATCAGCCCCAGCATTTT
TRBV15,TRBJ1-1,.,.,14,CATSREPGSAEAFF,TGTGCCACCAGCAGAGAGCCAGGGTCGGCTGAAGCTTTCTTT
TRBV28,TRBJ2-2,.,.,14,CASGGVLNTGELFF,TGTGCCTCCGGCGGTGTCCTGAACACCGGGGAGCTGTTTTTT
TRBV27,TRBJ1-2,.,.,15,CASSLLGGFDYGYTF,TGTGCCAGCAGTTTACTCGGGGGGTTCGACTATGGCTACACCTTC
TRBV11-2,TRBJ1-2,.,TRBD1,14,CASSFGTGVEGYTF,TGTGCCAGCAGCTTTGGCACAGGGGTGGAAGGCTACACCTTC
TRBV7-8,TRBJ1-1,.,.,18,CASSLYVLREDMNTEAFF,TGTGCCAGCAGCCTCTATGTACTCAGGGAGGATATGAACACTGAAGCTTTCTTT